The source of this TCR beta chain is a study of blood T cell repertoires in COVID-19. Clones were sequenced by immunoSEQ multiplex PCR, and TCRdb holds only the in-frame ones, with some missing. Of over 250,000 clones in the sample, about 88% were seen once. This clone appeared once. The length of the CDR3 is 17 residues. V dropped 0 bases and J dropped 2; count of bases not matched to a gene: 6. The germline gives CDR1 SGHTA, CDR2 FQGNSA. This chain uses TRBV7-2 with TRBJ2-1; 8 nucleotides agree with TRBD2. The clonotype originates from an older woman with acute or convalescent COVID-19. The material sequenced was peripheral blood. For the CDR3, the DNA is TGTGCCAGCAGCTTAGCCAGAGCGGGAGTGGCCTACAATGAGCAGTTCTTC. Translation gives CASSLARAGVAYNEQFF. The variable domain in full, with the rest retrieved from reference TRBV7-2 and TRBJ2-1, is GAGVSQSPSNKVTEKGKDVELRCDPISGHTALYWYRQSLGQGLEFLIYFQGNSAPDKSGLPSDRFSAERTGGSVSTLTIQRTQQEDSAVYLCASSLARAGVAYNEQFFGPGTRLTVL.